This T cell receptor (beta chain) derives from a study of T cell responses to AZD1222 COVID-19 vaccine. Study summary: Second-dose schedules of about 4 or about 12 weeks were combined. General observations from the study: Spike-specific TCR breadth and depth rose after two AZD1222 doses. Every sample of the repertoires postdated the peak T cell response.

Germline V lookup: CDR1 MNHEY, CDR2 SVGEGT. The V end was cut by 6 bases, the J end by 2 bases, with 8 bases between. The CDR3 length is 13 residues. TCRdb's copy holds only in-frame clones and misses some; the assay was immunoSEQ multiplex PCR. This sample has more than 90,000 clones, with about 86% found just once. With regard to this clone: Antigen: not known.

This sample comprised peripheral blood, obtained on day 0 of AZD1222 vaccination. The sequence derives from an adult in good health. The V gene is TRBV6-2 or TRBV6-3, the J gene TRBJ1-5; D is ambiguous. CDR3 nucleotides: TGTGCCAGCAGCCCCGGTCGCAATCAGCCCCAGCATTTT. It translates to CASSPGRNQPQHF.